These T cell receptor beta chains were read from a single sample in a study of blood T cell repertoires in COVID-19. Sequencing was performed with immunoSEQ multiplex PCR; in TCRdb, only in-frame clones are kept and a portion is missing. Of some 170,000 clones in the sample, more than 75% were seen once. Sequenced: PBMCs or T cells enriched from blood (not recorded which). These receptors came from a human donor with acute COVID-19. The donor label of this sample is uncertain. Each CDR3 is given with its conserved first and last residue. A D gene is named only where the DNA matches it firmly. For some rows the clone size is stated as once, few or many, or as a class when expanded; others skip it.

>-|TRBV2|-|TRBJ2-3
TGTGCCAGCGGGGGACTGATACCCACAGATACGCAGTATTTT
CASGGLIPTDTQYF
>-|TRBV19|-|TRBJ1-5
TGTGCCAGTAGTACTTCAGGGAAGGGCAATCAGCCCCAGCATTTT
CASSTSGKGNQPQHF
>-|TRBV7-2|-|TRBJ2-7
TGTGCCAGCAGCCCCCGTGGGGGGGCGCAGCAGCAGTACTTC
CASSPRGGAQQQYF
>-|TRBV3-1/TRBV3-2|TRBD2|TRBJ2-1
TGTGCCAGCAGCCGAGCCGGGACTAGGGAGCAGTTCTTC
CASSRAGTREQFF
>-|TRBV30|-|TRBJ2-3
TGTGCCTGGAGTGTCCCACAGGGAGAGGTAGAAGATACGCAGTATTTT
CAWSVPQGEVEDTQYF
>-|TRBV6-5|-|TRBJ1-6
TGTGCCAGCAGAGACGGACAGAATTCACCCCTCCACTTT
CASRDGQNSPLHF
>-|TRBV9|TRBD2|TRBJ2-5
TGTGCCAGCAGCGTGGGACTAGCGGGGGGGTTGAAGACCCAGTACTTC
CASSVGLAGGLKTQYF
>-|TRBV6-5|-|TRBJ1-4
TGTGCCAGCAGTTCCGTCGTAGACAGCGAGAATGAAAAACTGTTTTTT
CASSSVVDSENEKLFF
>-|TRBV19|TRBD1|TRBJ2-3
TGTGCCAGTAGCCTGGGGACAGGGGGCACAGATACGCAGTATTTT
CASSLGTGGTDTQYF
>-|TRBV5-1|TRBD1|TRBJ2-7
TGCGCCAGCAGCTTGTCCGGACAGGGGCACGAGCAGTACTTC
CASSLSGQGHEQYF
>-|TRBV6-5|TRBD1|TRBJ1-2
TGTGCCAGCAGCACGACAGGGGGCGATGGCTACACCTTC
CASSTTGGDGYTF
>-|TRBV9|TRBD2|TRBJ2-5
TGTGCCAGCAGCGCGGTTTCCGGGACTAGCGCGCGGCTTGAGACCCAGTACTTC
CASSAVSGTSARLETQYF
>-|TRBV3-1/TRBV3-2|TRBD1|TRBJ2-2
TGTGCCAGCAGCCCCTGGGACAGGGGAGTCGGGGAGCTGTTTTTT
CASSPWDRGVGELFF
>once|TRBV24-1|TRBD1|TRBJ2-1
TGTGCCACCAGTGAGGGACAGGGCTTCTCCTACAATGAGCAGTTCTTC
CATSEGQGFSYNEQFF
>-|TRBV27|TRBD1|TRBJ2-1
TGTGCCACCCAGACAGGGGGCAATGAGCAGTTCTTC
CATQTGGNEQFF
>-|TRBV9|TRBD1|TRBJ1-4
TGTGCCAGCAGGCCGGGACAGGGAAGTGGTGAAAAACTGTTTTTT
CASRPGQGSGEKLFF
>-|TRBV7-3|-|TRBJ2-2
TGTGCCAGCAGCTTAGCCGGGGATTCCGGGGAGCTGTTTTTT
CASSLAGDSGELFF
>-|TRBV7-9|TRBD1|TRBJ1-2
TGTGCCAGCAGAACGACAGGGCCCGACCCGGGCTACACCTTC
CASRTTGPDPGYTF
>-|TRBV9|TRBD2|TRBJ2-7
TGTGCCAGCAGCGCGGGAGGTCTTGGCGAGCAGTACTTC
CASSAGGLGEQYF
>-|TRBV7-6|-|TRBJ2-2
TGTGCCAGCAGCTTACTTGCAGGGGATAACACCGGGGAGCTGTTTTTT
CASSLLAGDNTGELFF
>-|TRBV3-1/TRBV3-2|TRBD2|TRBJ2-7
TGTGCCAGCAGCCAAGAAGCCCTAGCGGCCTACGAGCAGTACTTC
CASSQEALAAYEQYF
>-|TRBV4-1|TRBD1|TRBJ1-5
TGCGCCAGCAGCCAAGGAGCCGGGACAGGCAATCAGCCCCAGCATTTT
CASSQGAGTGNQPQHF
>few|TRBV4-2|-|TRBJ1-2
TGTGCCAGCAGCCAAGATCTAAGTGGCTACACCTTC
CASSQDLSGYTF
>few|TRBV7-9|-|TRBJ1-6
TGTGCCAGCAGCTTAGCGGGGCGTTCACCCCTCCACTTT
CASSLAGRSPLHF
>-|TRBV30|TRBD1|TRBJ1-1
TGTGCCTGGAGTGTACTGGGGACAGTGTCCACTGAAGCTTTCTTT
CAWSVLGTVSTEAFF
>-|TRBV30|TRBD1|TRBJ1-4
TGTGCCTGGCAGGGACAGGGTTATGAAAAACTGTTTTTT
CAWQGQGYEKLFF
>-|TRBV5-5|-|TRBJ1-1
TGTGCCAGCAGTTTCGGTTTGCCCGGTGAAGCTTTCTTT
CASSFGLPGEAFF
>once|TRBV6-5|TRBD2|TRBJ2-7
TGTGCCAGCAGTTACAGCGGGACGGTGTCCTACGAGCAGTACTTC
CASSYSGTVSYEQYF
>-|TRBV7-8|-|TRBJ1-1
TGTGCCAGCAGCTCAGACACTGAAGCTTTCTTT
CASSSDTEAFF
>-|TRBV4-2|TRBD2|TRBJ2-3
TGTGCCAGCAGCCAAGGTAGCGGGGGGACGGTAGATACGCAGTATTTT
CASSQGSGGTVDTQYF
>-|TRBV6-4|TRBD2|TRBJ2-7
TGTGCCAGCAGCCCCGGGACTAGCGGGGGCCAGAACTCCTACGAGCAGTACTTC
CASSPGTSGGQNSYEQYF
>-|TRBV7-9|-|TRBJ1-2
TGTGCCAGCAGCCCCCAGGGAATTCAAGGCTACACCTTC
CASSPQGIQGYTF
>-|TRBV9|TRBD2|TRBJ2-7
TGTGCCAGCAGCGTAGAAAGACGGCTAGCGGACGAGCAGTACTTC
CASSVERRLADEQYF
>-|TRBV10-3|-|TRBJ2-7
TGTGCCATCAGTGAGTCGACGGCTAGCGATCACGAGCAGTACTTC
CAISESTASDHEQYF
>-|TRBV7-2|-|TRBJ2-7
TGTGCCAGCAGCTTAGGGCCCGCGGCCTACGAGCAGTACTTC
CASSLGPAAYEQYF
>-|TRBV28|-|TRBJ1-1
TGTGCCATCCAGGGACACCAGAACACTGAAGCTTTCTTT
CAIQGHQNTEAFF
>-|TRBV12-5|-|TRBJ1-6
TGTGCTAGTGGATCAGGGAGGACCGAAAATTCACCCCTCCACTTT
CASGSGRTENSPLHF
>-|TRBV10-3|TRBD1|TRBJ1-1
TGTGCCACGGGGAAACAGGGGGGCACTGAAGCTTTCTTT
CATGKQGGTEAFF
>few|TRBV7-9|TRBD1|TRBJ2-2
TGTGCCAGCAGCGCTGATTCCACAGGGGGTTGGAACGGGGAGCTGTTTTTT
CASSADSTGGWNGELFF
>-|TRBV10-3|TRBD1|TRBJ1-5
TGTGCCATCAGCCCGACCGGGACAGGGGGCGGGCAGCCCCAGCATTTT
CAISPTGTGGGQPQHF
>-|TRBV9|TRBD1|TRBJ2-2
TGTGCCAGCAGCGTAGCTACAGGGGGGCGCAGCGGGGAGCTGTTTTTT
CASSVATGGRSGELFF
>-|TRBV12-3/TRBV12-4|TRBD1|TRBJ2-7
TGTGCCAGCCGGACAGGGGGCACTTACGAGCAGTACTTC
CASRTGGTYEQYF
>-|TRBV7-3|TRBD2|TRBJ2-1
TGTGCCAGCAGCTTACCCGGGGGGGCGGATGAGCAGTTCTTC
CASSLPGGADEQFF
>-|TRBV30|-|TRBJ1-1
TGTGCCTGGACCACTTGGGGCTCTGAAGCTTTCTTT
CAWTTWGSEAFF
>few|TRBV12-3/TRBV12-4|TRBD1|TRBJ2-1
TGTGCCAGCAGCCTGACAGGGACTGAGCAGTTCTTC
CASSLTGTEQFF
>-|TRBV5-4|-|TRBJ2-6
TGTGCCAGCAGCTTGGGGGCGGGGGCGTCTGGGGCCAACGTCCTGACTTTC
CASSLGAGASGANVLTF
>-|TRBV7-3|TRBD1|TRBJ2-2
TGTGCCAGCGGGGACAGGGGGCAGGGGGAGCTGTTTTTT
CASGDRGQGELFF
>-|TRBV4-3|TRBD2|TRBJ2-1
TGCGCCAGCAGCCCTGGAGCTAGCGGTGTGTACAATGAGCAGTTCTTC
CASSPGASGVYNEQFF
>-|TRBV5-4|TRBD1|TRBJ2-1
TGTGCCAGCTGGGACAGCTACAATGAGCAGTTCTTC
CASWDSYNEQFF
>-|TRBV30|-|TRBJ2-2
TGTGCCTGGAGTGTACCAGGGATCGGGGAGCTGTTTTTT
CAWSVPGIGELFF
>-|TRBV29-1|TRBD1|TRBJ2-2
TGCAGCGTTAGAGGGGACAGGGTTGAGACCGGGGAGCTGTTTTTT
CSVRGDRVETGELFF
>-|TRBV11-2|-|TRBJ1-5
TGTGCCAGCAGCCAAGGAGGGAGCAATCAGCCCCAGCATTTT
CASSQGGSNQPQHF
>-|TRBV9|-|TRBJ2-3
TGTGCCAGCGCGTTTGAGGGTAGGCTCACAGATACGCAGTATTTT
CASAFEGRLTDTQYF
>-|TRBV30|TRBD1|TRBJ1-6
TGTGCCTGTTCTCGGGACAGTAATAATTCACCCCTCCACTTT
CACSRDSNNSPLHF
>-|TRBV7-2|TRBD2|TRBJ2-1
TGTGCCAGCAGCTTGGATAGCGGGGGGGCAAATGAGCAGTTCTTC
CASSLDSGGANEQFF
>-|TRBV6-5|TRBD1|TRBJ1-1
TGTGCCAGCAGTTCCCCAGGGGGCCTGGCTTTCTTT
CASSSPGGLAFF
>-|TRBV4-1|TRBD1|TRBJ2-3
TGCGCCAGCAGCCATTGGACAGGGGAGACAGATACGCAGTATTTT
CASSHWTGETDTQYF